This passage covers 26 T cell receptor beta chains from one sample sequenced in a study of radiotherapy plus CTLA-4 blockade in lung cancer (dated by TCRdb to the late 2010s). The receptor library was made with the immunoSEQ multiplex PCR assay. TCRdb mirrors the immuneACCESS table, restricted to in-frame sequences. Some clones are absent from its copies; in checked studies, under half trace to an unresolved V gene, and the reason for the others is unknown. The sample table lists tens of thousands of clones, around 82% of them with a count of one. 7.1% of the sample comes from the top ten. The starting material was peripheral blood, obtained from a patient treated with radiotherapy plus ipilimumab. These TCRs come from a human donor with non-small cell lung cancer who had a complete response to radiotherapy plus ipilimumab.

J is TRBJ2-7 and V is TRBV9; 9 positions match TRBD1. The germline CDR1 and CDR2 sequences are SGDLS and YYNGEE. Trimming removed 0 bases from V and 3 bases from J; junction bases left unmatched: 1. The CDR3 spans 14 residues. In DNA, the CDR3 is TGTGCCAGCAGCGTAGGGGACAGGGACTACGAGCAGTACTTC. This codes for CASSVGDRDYEQYF.

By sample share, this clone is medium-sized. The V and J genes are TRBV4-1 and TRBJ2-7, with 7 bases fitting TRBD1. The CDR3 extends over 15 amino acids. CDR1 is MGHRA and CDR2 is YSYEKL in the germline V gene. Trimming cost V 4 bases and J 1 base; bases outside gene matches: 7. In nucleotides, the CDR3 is TGCGCCAGCAGCCTGGAGGACAGGCGTTCCTACGAGCAGTACTTC. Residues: CASSLEDRRSYEQYF.

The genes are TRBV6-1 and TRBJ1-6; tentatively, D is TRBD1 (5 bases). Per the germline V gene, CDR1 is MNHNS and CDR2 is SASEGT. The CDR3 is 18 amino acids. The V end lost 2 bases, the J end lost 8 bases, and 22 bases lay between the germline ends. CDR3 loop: CASSESLRDWGLDSPLHF. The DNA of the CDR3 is TGTGCCAGCAGTGAATCTCTCCGAGATTGGGGGTTGGATTCACCCCTCCACTTT.

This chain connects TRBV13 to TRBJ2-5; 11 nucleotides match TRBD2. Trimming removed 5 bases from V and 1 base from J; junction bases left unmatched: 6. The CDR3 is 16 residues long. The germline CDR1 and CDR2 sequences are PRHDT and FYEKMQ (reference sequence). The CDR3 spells CASSASSGRTQETQYF. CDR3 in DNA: TGTGCCAGCAGCGCTTCTAGCGGGAGGACCCAAGAGACCCAGTACTTC.

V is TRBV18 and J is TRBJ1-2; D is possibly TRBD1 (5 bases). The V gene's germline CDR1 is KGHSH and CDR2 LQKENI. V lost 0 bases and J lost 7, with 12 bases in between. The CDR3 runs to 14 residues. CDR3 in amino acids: CASSPPRDSGGYTF. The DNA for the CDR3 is TGTGCCAGCTCACCACCCAGGGATAGCGGTGGCTACACCTTC. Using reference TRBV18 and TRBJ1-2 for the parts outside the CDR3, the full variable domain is NAGVMQNPRHLVRRRGQEARLRCSPMKGHSHVYWYRQLPEEGLKFMVYLQKENIIDESGMPKERFSAEFPKEGPSILRIQQVVRGDSAAYFCASSPPRDSGGYTFGSGTRLTVV.

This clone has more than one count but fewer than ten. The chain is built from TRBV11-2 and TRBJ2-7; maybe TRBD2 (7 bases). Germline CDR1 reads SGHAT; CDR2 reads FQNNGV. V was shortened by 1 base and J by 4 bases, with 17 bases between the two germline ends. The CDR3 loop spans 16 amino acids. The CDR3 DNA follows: TGTGCCAGCAGCTTAGTTTACTCGCGGGGGCCGTACGAGCAGTACTTC. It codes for CASSLVYSRGPYEQYF.

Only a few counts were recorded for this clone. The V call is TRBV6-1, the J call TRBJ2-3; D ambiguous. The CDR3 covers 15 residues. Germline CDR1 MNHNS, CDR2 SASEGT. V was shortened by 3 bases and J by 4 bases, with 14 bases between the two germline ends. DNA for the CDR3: TGTGCCAGCAGTGACTTGGCCGATGGCGCAGATACGCAGTATTTT. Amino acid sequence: CASSDLADGADTQYF.

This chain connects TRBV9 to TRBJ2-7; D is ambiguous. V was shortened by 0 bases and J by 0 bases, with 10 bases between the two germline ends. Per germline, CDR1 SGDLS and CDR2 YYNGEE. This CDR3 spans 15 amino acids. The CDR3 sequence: CASSVAEGSSYEQYF. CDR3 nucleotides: TGTGCCAGCAGCGTAGCTGAAGGGTCCTCCTACGAGCAGTACTTC.

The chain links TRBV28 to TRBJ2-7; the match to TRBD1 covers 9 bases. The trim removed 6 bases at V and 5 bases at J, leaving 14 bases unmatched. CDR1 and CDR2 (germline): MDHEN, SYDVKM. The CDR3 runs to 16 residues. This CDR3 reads CASRQSPGQGSNEQYF. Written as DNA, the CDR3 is TGTGCCAGCAGACAATCCCCGGGACAGGGTAGCAACGAGCAGTACTTC.

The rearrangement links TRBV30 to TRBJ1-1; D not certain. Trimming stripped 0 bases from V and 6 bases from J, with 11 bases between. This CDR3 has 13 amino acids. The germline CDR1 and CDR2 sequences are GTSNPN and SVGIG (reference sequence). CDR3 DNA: TGTGCCTGGAGTGTACTTACCGGAGCTGAAGCTTTCTTT. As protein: CAWSVLTGAEAFF.

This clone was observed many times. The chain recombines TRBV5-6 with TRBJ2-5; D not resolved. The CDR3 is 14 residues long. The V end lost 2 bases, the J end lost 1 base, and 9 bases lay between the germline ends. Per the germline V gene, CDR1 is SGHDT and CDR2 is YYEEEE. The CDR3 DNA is TGTGCCAGCAGCTTTAGGCTCGGCCAAGAGACCCAGTACTTC. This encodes CASSFRLGQETQYF.

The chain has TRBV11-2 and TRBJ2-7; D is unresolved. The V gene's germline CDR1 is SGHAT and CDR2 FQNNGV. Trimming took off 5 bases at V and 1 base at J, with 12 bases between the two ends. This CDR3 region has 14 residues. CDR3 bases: TGTGCCAGCAGCCCACGGGTGGGTTCCTACGAGCAGTACGTC. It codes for CASSPRVGSYEQYV.

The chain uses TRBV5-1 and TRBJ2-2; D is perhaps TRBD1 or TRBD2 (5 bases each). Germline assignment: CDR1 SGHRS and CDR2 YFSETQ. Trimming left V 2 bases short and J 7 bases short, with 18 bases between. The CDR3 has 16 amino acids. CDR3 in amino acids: CASSLLGRLGDGELFF. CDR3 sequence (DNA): TGCGCCAGCAGCTTACTGGGCCGCCTGGGGGACGGGGAGCTGTTTTTT.

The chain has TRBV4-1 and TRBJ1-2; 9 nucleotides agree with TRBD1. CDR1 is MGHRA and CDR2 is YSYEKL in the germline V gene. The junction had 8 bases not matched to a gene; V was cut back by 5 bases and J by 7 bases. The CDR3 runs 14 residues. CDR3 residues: CASSEQGARFGYTF. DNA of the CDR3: TGCGCCAGCAGCGAACAGGGGGCGCGTTTTGGCTACACCTTC.

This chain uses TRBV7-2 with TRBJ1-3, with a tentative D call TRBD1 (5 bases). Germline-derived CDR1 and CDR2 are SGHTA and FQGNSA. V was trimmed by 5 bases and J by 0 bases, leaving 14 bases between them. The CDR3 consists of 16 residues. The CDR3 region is CASSPAKTASGNTIYF. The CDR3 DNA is TGTGCCAGCAGCCCAGCAAAGACAGCCTCTGGAAACACCATATATTTT. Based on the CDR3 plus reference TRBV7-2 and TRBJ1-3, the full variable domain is GAGVSQSPSNKVTEKGKDVELRCDPISGHTALYWYRQSLGQGLEFLIYFQGNSAPDKSGLPSDRFSAERTGGSVSTLTIQRTQQEDSAVYLCASSPAKTASGNTIYFGEGSWLTVV.

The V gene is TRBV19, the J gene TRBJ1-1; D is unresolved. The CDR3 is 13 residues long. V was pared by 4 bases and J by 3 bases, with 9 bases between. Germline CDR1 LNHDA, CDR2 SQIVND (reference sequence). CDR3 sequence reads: CASSRQTYTEAFF. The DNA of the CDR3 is TGTGCCAGTAGTAGGCAGACTTACACTGAAGCTTTCTTT.

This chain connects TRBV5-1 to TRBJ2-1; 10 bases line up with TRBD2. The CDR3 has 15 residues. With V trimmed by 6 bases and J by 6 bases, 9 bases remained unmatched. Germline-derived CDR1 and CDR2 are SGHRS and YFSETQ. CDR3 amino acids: CASTVAGGESNEQFF. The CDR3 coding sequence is TGCGCCAGCACGGTAGCGGGAGGAGAAAGCAATGAGCAGTTCTTC.

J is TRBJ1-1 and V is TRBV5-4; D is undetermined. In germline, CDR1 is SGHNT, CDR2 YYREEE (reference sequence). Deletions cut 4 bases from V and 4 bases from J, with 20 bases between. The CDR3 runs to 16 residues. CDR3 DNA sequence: TGTGCCAGCAGCCCCCAGCCGTTTTCGGGTTTCACTGAAGCTTTCTTT. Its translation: CASSPQPFSGFTEAFF. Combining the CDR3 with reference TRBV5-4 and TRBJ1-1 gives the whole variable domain ETGVTQSPTHLIKTRGQQVTLRCSSQSGHNTVSWYQQALGQGPQFIFQYYREEENGRGNFPPRFSGLQFPNYSSELNVNALELDDSALYLCASSPQPFSGFTEAFFGQGTRLTVV.

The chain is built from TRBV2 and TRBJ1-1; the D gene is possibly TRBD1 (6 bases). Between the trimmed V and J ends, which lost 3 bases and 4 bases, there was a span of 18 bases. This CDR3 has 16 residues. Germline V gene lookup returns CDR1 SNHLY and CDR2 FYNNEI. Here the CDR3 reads CASSEEGERALTEAFF. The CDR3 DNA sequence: TGTGCCAGCAGTGAGGAGGGGGAGCGAGCCCTCACTGAAGCTTTCTTT.

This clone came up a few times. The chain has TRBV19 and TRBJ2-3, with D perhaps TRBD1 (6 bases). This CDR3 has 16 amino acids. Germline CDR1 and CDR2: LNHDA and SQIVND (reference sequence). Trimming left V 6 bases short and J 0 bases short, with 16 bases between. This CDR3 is CASRRGRGASTDTQYF. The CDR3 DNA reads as TGTGCCAGTAGAAGGGGGAGAGGGGCTAGCACAGATACGCAGTATTTT.

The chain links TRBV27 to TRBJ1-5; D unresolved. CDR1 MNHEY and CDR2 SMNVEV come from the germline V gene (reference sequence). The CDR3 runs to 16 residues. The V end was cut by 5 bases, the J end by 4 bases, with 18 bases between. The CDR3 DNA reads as TGTGCCAGCAGTCCGACGCGAGAGCTGGCAAATCAGCCCCAGCATTTT. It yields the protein CASSPTRELANQPQHF.

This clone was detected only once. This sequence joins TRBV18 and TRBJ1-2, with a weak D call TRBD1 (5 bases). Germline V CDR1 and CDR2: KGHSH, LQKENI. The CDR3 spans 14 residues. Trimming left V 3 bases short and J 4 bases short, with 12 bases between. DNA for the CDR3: TGTGCCAGCTCACCGGGGCTGCAGGTCTATGGCTACACCTTC. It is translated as CASSPGLQVYGYTF. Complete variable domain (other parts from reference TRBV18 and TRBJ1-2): NAGVMQNPRHLVRRRGQEARLRCSPMKGHSHVYWYRQLPEEGLKFMVYLQKENIIDESGMPKERFSAEFPKEGPSILRIQQVVRGDSAAYFCASSPGLQVYGYTFGSGTRLTVV.

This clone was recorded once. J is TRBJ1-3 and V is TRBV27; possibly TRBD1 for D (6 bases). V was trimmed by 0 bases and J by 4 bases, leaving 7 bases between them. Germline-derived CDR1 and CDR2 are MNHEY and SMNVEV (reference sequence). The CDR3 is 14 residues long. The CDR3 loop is CASSLSGQGNTIYF. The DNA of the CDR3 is TGTGCCAGCAGTTTATCCGGACAGGGAAACACCATATATTTT.

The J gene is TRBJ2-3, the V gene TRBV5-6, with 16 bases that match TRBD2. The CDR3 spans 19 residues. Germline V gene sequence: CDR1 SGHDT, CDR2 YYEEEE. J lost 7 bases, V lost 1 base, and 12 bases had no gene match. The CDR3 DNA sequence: TGTGCCAGCAGCTTGTGGGGGACTAGCGGGAGGGGTCGGATATATACGCAGTATTTT. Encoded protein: CASSLWGTSGRGRIYTQYF.

CDR3 loop: CASSQPGTSGLGTQYF. CDR3 in DNA: TGTGCCAGCAGCCAACCCGGGACTAGCGGGTTGGGGACCCAGTACTTC. The J gene is TRBJ2-5, the V gene TRBV7-2; the match to TRBD2 covers 12 bases. Germline V gives CDR1 SGHTA, CDR2 FQGNSA. Trimming at V came to 5 bases and at J to 7 bases, leaving 11 bases not matched to a gene. The length of the CDR3 is 16 residues. Supplemented by reference TRBV7-2 and TRBJ2-5, the full variable domain reads GAGVSQSPSNKVTEKGKDVELRCDPISGHTALYWYRQSLGQGLEFLIYFQGNSAPDKSGLPSDRFSAERTGGSVSTLTIQRTQQEDSAVYLCASSQPGTSGLGTQYFGPGTRLLVL.

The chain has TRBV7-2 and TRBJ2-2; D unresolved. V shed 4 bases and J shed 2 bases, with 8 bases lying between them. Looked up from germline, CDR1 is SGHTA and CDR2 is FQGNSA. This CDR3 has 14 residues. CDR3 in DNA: TGTGCCAGCAGCTCGGACCGCAACACCGGGGAGCTGTTTTTT. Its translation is CASSSDRNTGELFF.